The entry that follows covers one T cell receptor (beta chain) sequence. The target antigen is unknown. This specimen belongs to a study of graft-versus-host responses after intestinal transplantation. Overall study results and limits: Subjects displaying graft-donor T cell macrochimerism possessed elevated graft-versus-host to host-versus-graft clonal ratios inside allografts. HvG clone declines early post-transplant were associated with peak circulating GvH levels. The marrow of recipients harbored GvH clones, and ileum or blood showed some of them first.

Clones were sequenced by immunoSEQ multiplex PCR, and TCRdb holds only the in-frame ones, with some missing. The sample yields nearly 20,000 clones, about 89% seen once. V lost 4 bases to trimming and J lost 2 bases, with 6 bases between them. This CDR3 is 13 amino acids long. CDR1 is MGHRA and CDR2 is YSYEKL in the germline V gene. Sample: PBMCs, taken around 230 days after intestinal transplant. The rearrangement uses TRBV4-1 and TRBJ1-3; D uncertain. The TCR comes from a human patient who received an intestinal transplant, so some T cells may come from the graft donor. CDR3 coding DNA: TGCGCCAGCAGCCCCTACCCTGGAAACACCATATATTTT. This sequence encodes CASSPYPGNTIYF.